This is a list of T cell receptor beta chains from one sample in a study of monozygotic twins with inflammatory bowel disease. TCRdb reprocessed the 5' RACE reads; each CDR3 protein has one entry and no DNA is given. Across 400,000 or so distinct CDR3 sequences, the top ten clones capture more than 2% of the sample. Sequences were obtained from blood. The receptors here all came from a human donor with ulcerative colitis or Crohn's disease, or a healthy co-twin of an affected twin (not recorded which). Each CDR3 is given with its conserved first and last residue.

j_gene: TRBJ2-5; v_gene: TRBV15; CDR3aa: CATSTSGTVQETQYF
j_gene: TRBJ1-2; v_gene: TRBV12-3/TRBV12-4; CDR3aa: CASSLDSYYGYTF
j_gene: TRBJ1-5; v_gene: TRBV12-3/TRBV12-4; CDR3aa: CASSLLPGSNQPQHF
j_gene: TRBJ2-2; v_gene: TRBV24-1; CDR3aa: CATSDSGGTRGGELFF
j_gene: TRBJ1-1; v_gene: TRBV29-1; CDR3aa: CSVVRDQYTEAFF
j_gene: TRBJ1-5; v_gene: TRBV6-2/TRBV6-3; CDR3aa: CASGTEYSNQPQHF
j_gene: TRBJ1-1; v_gene: TRBV19; CDR3aa: CASSIVSRRLAQGTEAFF
j_gene: TRBJ2-7; v_gene: TRBV12-3/TRBV12-4; CDR3aa: CASSLDRTLSF
j_gene: TRBJ2-2; v_gene: TRBV29-1; CDR3aa: CSVLQGPNTGELFF
j_gene: TRBJ1-5; v_gene: TRBV7-2; CDR3aa: CASSPPGGGGYQPQHF
j_gene: TRBJ1-3; v_gene: TRBV4-1; CDR3aa: CASSQTPTSGNTIYF
j_gene: TRBJ2-5; v_gene: TRBV11-2; CDR3aa: CASSSQTGEETQYF
j_gene: TRBJ1-1; v_gene: TRBV7-2; CDR3aa: CASSLQRGGTATYAAFF
j_gene: TRBJ1-1; v_gene: TRBV12-3/TRBV12-4; CDR3aa: CASSRTGDTEAFF
j_gene: TRBJ2-5; v_gene: TRBV5-1; CDR3aa: CASSSPSLDETQYF
j_gene: TRBJ1-2; v_gene: TRBV6-5; CDR3aa: CASSYITGGANGYTF
j_gene: TRBJ2-1; v_gene: TRBV19; CDR3aa: CATRLAGGPDEQFF
j_gene: TRBJ2-7; v_gene: TRBV7-8; CDR3aa: CASSLARDAFSYEQYF
j_gene: TRBJ2-7; v_gene: TRBV18; CDR3aa: CASSSKQGASYEQYF
j_gene: TRBJ2-1; v_gene: TRBV12-3/TRBV12-4; CDR3aa: CASSPPRSGGAKVGYNEQFF
j_gene: TRBJ2-3; v_gene: TRBV7-9; CDR3aa: CASSAPGLAWTDTQYF
j_gene: TRBJ1-2; v_gene: TRBV4-2; CDR3aa: CASSQEFLETHYGYTF
j_gene: TRBJ1-5; v_gene: TRBV18; CDR3aa: CASSPEDSSNQPQHF
j_gene: TRBJ2-2; v_gene: TRBV7-2; CDR3aa: CASSLAAGQTGELFF